This is a list of T cell receptor beta chains from one sample in a study of blood T cell repertoires in COVID-19. Some clones are missing from TCRdb's copy, which holds only in-frame ones; the method was immunoSEQ multiplex PCR. The sample has around 130,000 clones, approximately 87% seen once. Input material: peripheral blood. The receptors derive from an older woman with acute or convalescent COVID-19. CDR3s include the opening cysteine and the closing phenylalanine or tryptophan. Fields, in order: CDR3 protein, J gene, CDR3 length, V gene.

CDR3aa: CASSPQGTSGSTQFF; j_gene: TRBJ2-1; len: 15; v_gene: TRBV6-5
CDR3aa: CASSLGQGANIQYF; j_gene: TRBJ2-4; len: 14; v_gene: TRBV7-3
CDR3aa: CASSYRGSNYGYTF; j_gene: TRBJ1-2; len: 14; v_gene: TRBV11-2
CDR3aa: CAWSGAKEGYTF; j_gene: TRBJ1-2; len: 12; v_gene: TRBV30
CDR3aa: CASSPQGSSNQPQHF; j_gene: TRBJ1-5; len: 15; v_gene: TRBV19
CDR3aa: CASSIVSAGWDTEAFF; j_gene: TRBJ1-1; len: 16; v_gene: TRBV19
CDR3aa: CSVGDRAKNIQYF; j_gene: TRBJ2-4; len: 13; v_gene: TRBV29-1
CDR3aa: CASSPPRDRTGFGANVLTF; j_gene: TRBJ2-6; len: 19; v_gene: TRBV5-1
CDR3aa: CASHQLAGGPETQYF; j_gene: TRBJ2-5; len: 15; v_gene: TRBV5-1
CDR3aa: CASSSPGTGTSGGKNIQYF; j_gene: TRBJ2-4; len: 19; v_gene: TRBV6-4
CDR3aa: CASSRHGTGLNSPLHF; j_gene: TRBJ1-6; len: 16; v_gene: TRBV11-3
CDR3aa: CASTPRETQYF; j_gene: TRBJ2-5; len: 11; v_gene: TRBV5-8
CDR3aa: CASSPTSGSMGEQFF; j_gene: TRBJ2-1; len: 15; v_gene: TRBV18
CDR3aa: CASRGTATGNTIYF; j_gene: TRBJ1-3; len: 14; v_gene: TRBV6-5
CDR3aa: CASSLMAAGGKNEQFF; j_gene: TRBJ2-1; len: 16; v_gene: TRBV3-1/TRBV3-2
CDR3aa: CASSLAGGRLGNTIYF; j_gene: TRBJ1-3; len: 16; v_gene: TRBV5-4
CDR3aa: CSASKGADSNQPQHF; j_gene: TRBJ1-5; len: 15; v_gene: TRBV20-1
CDR3aa: CASSRDSYGYTF; j_gene: TRBJ1-2; len: 12; v_gene: TRBV19
CDR3aa: CASSFREGDTQYF; j_gene: TRBJ2-3; len: 13; v_gene: TRBV5-5
CDR3aa: CASSLEAGGGWNEQFF; j_gene: TRBJ2-1; len: 16; v_gene: TRBV5-1
CDR3aa: CASSFRVLRNLIDSPLHF; j_gene: TRBJ1-6; len: 18; v_gene: TRBV6-2/TRBV6-3
CDR3aa: CAWTGLSNEQFF; j_gene: TRBJ2-1; len: 12; v_gene: TRBV30
CDR3aa: CSVKGGVNQPQHF; j_gene: TRBJ1-5; len: 13; v_gene: TRBV29-1
CDR3aa: CATSDSGYESEKLFF; j_gene: TRBJ1-4; len: 15; v_gene: TRBV24-1
CDR3aa: CASSLRETRSEAFF; j_gene: TRBJ1-1; len: 14; v_gene: TRBV28
CDR3aa: CAWKGQNSGNTIYF; j_gene: TRBJ1-3; len: 14; v_gene: TRBV30
CDR3aa: CASSLNVATAGNTIYF; j_gene: TRBJ1-3; len: 16; v_gene: TRBV5-1
CDR3aa: CASSQGDRENQPQHF; j_gene: TRBJ1-5; len: 15; v_gene: TRBV4-1
CDR3aa: CASTLAGEGTQYF; j_gene: TRBJ2-5; len: 13; v_gene: TRBV7-2
CDR3aa: CAISVQGNEQFF; j_gene: TRBJ2-1; len: 12; v_gene: TRBV10-3
CDR3aa: CASSGRDRVSGNTIYF; j_gene: TRBJ1-3; len: 16; v_gene: TRBV9
CDR3aa: CASSPATGKDGYTF; j_gene: TRBJ1-2; len: 14; v_gene: TRBV18
CDR3aa: CSAREGAGGIF; j_gene: TRBJ2-1; len: 11; v_gene: TRBV20-1
CDR3aa: CASRTGGVNTEAFF; j_gene: TRBJ1-1; len: 14; v_gene: TRBV2
CDR3aa: CASSVGPTPNTEAFF; j_gene: TRBJ1-1; len: 15; v_gene: TRBV9
CDR3aa: CASRLFADSGNTIYF; j_gene: TRBJ1-3; len: 15; v_gene: TRBV28
CDR3aa: CAWSKGDPYGYTF; j_gene: TRBJ1-2; len: 13; v_gene: TRBV30
CDR3aa: CPWKRCRGNQPQHF; j_gene: TRBJ1-5; len: 14; v_gene: TRBV10-1
CDR3aa: CASSVSSGRARYEQYF; j_gene: TRBJ2-7; len: 16; v_gene: TRBV2